A single T cell receptor beta chain is shown here with its context. The assay was immunoSEQ multiplex PCR, and TCRdb's table has in-frame clones only and misses some. The data show about 200,000 clones, 80% to 90% seen once. This sample stems from a study of blood T cell repertoires in COVID-19. Per the germline V gene, CDR1 is SGHRS and CDR2 is YFSETQ. The CDR3 consists of 16 residues. J lost 0 bases, V lost 6 bases, and 10 bases had no gene match. The sample consisted of peripheral blood. The genes are TRBV5-1 and TRBJ2-3; 7 nucleotides agree with TRBD1. This clonotype originated in a man under 40 who had recovered from COVID-19. As DNA, the CDR3 is TGCGCCAGCACCCCGGGCCCGGGACAGAGCACAGATACGCAGTATTTT. Translated: CASTPGPGQSTDTQYF.